This TCR beta chain was recovered during a study of OX40 agonist ivuxolimab in advanced cancers. Overall study context: Ivuxolimab doses were 0.01, 0.1, 0.3, 1.5, 3 or 10 mg/kg every 2 weeks.

This table comes from immunoSEQ multiplex PCR, and its TCRdb copy is limited to in-frame clones, with some not included. The data hold about 65,000 clones, with 80% to 90% observed a single time. CDR3 size: 11 residues. Germline loops: CDR1 KGHSH, CDR2 LQKENI. Trimming took off 2 bases at V and 5 bases at J, with 3 bases between the two ends. V is TRBV18 and J is TRBJ2-5; the D is unclear. The TCR sequence derives from an adult with an advanced solid tumor such as melanoma, head and neck, liver or kidney cancer. The source was CD4+ or CD8+ T cells sorted from blood, collected in a trial of the OX40 agonist ivuxolimab. The CDR3 here is CASSPGETQYF. CDR3 sequence (DNA): TGTGCCAGCTCACCAGGGGAGACCCAGTACTTC.